These T cell receptor beta chains were read from a single sample in a study of T cell repertoires in cytomegalovirus infection. No antigen has been identified for these receptors. TCRdb re-called the reads with MiXCR, one entry per CDR3 protein. In the table there are roughly 990,000 distinct CDR3 sequences, approximately 33% of which are singletons. The sequencing used cultured CD8+ T cells from PBMCs, collected from culture after CMV antigen stimulation. The receptors come from a human donor in good health (CMV status not recorded). Some clones in this sample may be carry-over from other donors' samples. The CDR3 runs from the conserved cysteine through the conserved F or W. A D gene is named only where the DNA matches it firmly. Clone size is stated in some rows and not others, as once, few, many or a class when expanded.

V,size,J,D,CDR3,DNA
TRBV6-6,few,TRBJ2-7,NA,CASSYSSGGRPYEQYF,TGTGCCAGCAGTTACTCGTCGGGGGGCAGGCCCTACGAGCAGTACTTC
TRBV10-3,once,TRBJ2-5,TRBD2,CAISDSLAGGRPQETQYF,TGTGCCATCAGTGACTCACTAGCGGGGGGACGACCCCAAGAGACCCAGTACTTC
TRBV12-3/TRBV12-4,few,TRBJ1-2,NA,CASSVILSANYGYTF,TGTGCCAGCAGCGTTATCCTATCAGCTAACTATGGCTACACCTTC
TRBV7-9,NA,TRBJ2-1,TRBD2,CASSGTSGTYEQFF,TGTGCCAGCTCCGGGACTAGCGGGACATATGAGCAGTTCTTC
TRBV9,NA,TRBJ2-1,TRBD2,CASSVEASGAPPYNEQFF,TGTGCCAGCAGCGTAGAGGCTAGCGGGGCGCCTCCCTACAATGAGCAGTTCTTC
TRBV7-6,many,TRBJ1-1,NA,CASSLGPTGRAEAFF,TGTGCCAGCAGCTTAGGACCTACAGGGAGGGCTGAAGCTTTCTTT
TRBV20-1,few,TRBJ2-3,TRBD2,CSASRGLAPDTQYF,TGCAGTGCTAGTCGGGGACTAGCCCCAGATACGCAGTATTTT
TRBV6-5,NA,TRBJ2-1,NA,CASSYTQGSEQFF,TGTGCCAGCAGTTACACACAGGGCAGCGAGCAGTTCTTC
TRBV5-6,NA,TRBJ1-6,NA,CASSSFSYNSPLHF,TGTGCCAGCAGCTCATTCTCCTATAATTCACCCCTCCACTTT
TRBV4-1,few,TRBJ2-1,NA,CASSQGDFVYNEQFF,TGCGCCAGCAGCCAAGGCGACTTCGTTTACAATGAGCAGTTCTTC
TRBV15,few,TRBJ1-5,NA,CATSSLFRDSNQPQHF,TGTGCCACCAGCAGCCTTTTCAGAGATAGCAATCAGCCCCAGCATTTT
TRBV7-9,few,TRBJ2-1,NA,CASSLKWVAEYNEQFF,TGTGCCAGCAGCTTGAAGTGGGTGGCGGAATACAATGAGCAGTTCTTC
TRBV12-3/TRBV12-4,NA,TRBJ1-6,NA,CASIGARANSPLHF,TGTGCCAGCATCGGCGCCCGGGCGAATTCACCCCTCCACTTT
TRBV7-8,NA,TRBJ1-2,NA,CASSLGDPGYTF,TGTGCCAGCAGCTTAGGGGACCCTGGCTACACCTTC
TRBV19,few,TRBJ2-1,TRBD2,CASSFRTSGGASYNEQFF,TGTGCCAGTAGTTTTCGGACTAGCGGGGGCGCTTCCTACAATGAGCAGTTCTTC
TRBV7-3,many,TRBJ2-1,NA,CASSSVGLYNEQFF,TGTGCCAGCAGCTCTGTGGGGCTATACAATGAGCAGTTCTTC
TRBV10-3,NA,TRBJ1-2,TRBD1,CAISELFVGTGGDYGYTF,TGTGCCATCAGTGAGTTGTTCGTCGGGACAGGGGGCGACTATGGCTACACCTTC
TRBV2,NA,TRBJ1-5,NA,CASRDPGVRQPQHF,TGTGCCAGCAGAGACCCAGGGGTACGTCAGCCCCAGCATTTT
TRBV4-3,once,TRBJ2-1,NA,CASSQDRDGIYNEQFF,TGCGCCAGCAGCCAAGACCGGGACGGAATTTACAATGAGCAGTTCTTC
TRBV6-2/TRBV6-3,NA,TRBJ2-1,NA,CASSHGRRSSNEQFF,TGTGCCAGCAGCCACGGAAGAAGATCGTCCAATGAGCAGTTCTTC
TRBV3-1,NA,TRBJ1-4,TRBD1,CASSQPQLRDREEPNEKLFF,TGTGCCAGCAGCCAACCACAACTCCGGGACAGGGAAGAGCCTAATGAAAAACTGTTTTTT
TRBV12-5,NA,TRBJ2-7,NA,CASGASGPHEQYF,TGTGCTAGTGGGGCCTCCGGCCCACACGAGCAGTACTTC
TRBV4-1,NA,TRBJ2-7,NA,CASSQVGLIQQYF,TGCGCCAGCAGCCAAGTAGGCCTAATCCAGCAGTACTTC
TRBV28,NA,TRBJ1-4,NA,CASSLEISRGRDEKLFF,TGTGCCAGCAGTCTCGAGATCTCGAGGGGCCGGGATGAAAAACTGTTTTTT
TRBV7-6,few,TRBJ1-2,NA,CASTVSPRANYGYTF,TGTGCCAGCACCGTTTCCCCCAGGGCTAACTATGGCTACACCTTC
TRBV4-1,NA,TRBJ1-1,TRBD1,CASSQEPHTLGQGHEGAFF,TGCGCCAGCAGCCAAGAGCCTCACACTCTAGGACAGGGGCATGAGGGAGCTTTCTTT
TRBV6-5,many,TRBJ2-1,NA,CASSLRLSYNEQFF,TGTGCCAGCAGCTTACGACTCTCCTACAATGAGCAGTTCTTC